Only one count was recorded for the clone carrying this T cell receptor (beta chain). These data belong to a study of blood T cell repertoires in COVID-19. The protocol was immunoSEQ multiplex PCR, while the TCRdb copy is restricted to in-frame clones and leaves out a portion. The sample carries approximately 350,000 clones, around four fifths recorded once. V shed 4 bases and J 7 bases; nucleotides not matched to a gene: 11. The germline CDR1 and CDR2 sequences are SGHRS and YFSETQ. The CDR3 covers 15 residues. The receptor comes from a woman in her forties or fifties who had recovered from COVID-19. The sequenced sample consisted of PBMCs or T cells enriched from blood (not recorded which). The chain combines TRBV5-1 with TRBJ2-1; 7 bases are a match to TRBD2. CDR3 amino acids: CASSINLGGGNEQFF. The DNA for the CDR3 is TGCGCCAGCAGCATTAACCTAGGCGGGGGTAATGAGCAGTTCTTC.